What follows are 22 T cell receptor beta chains derived from one specimen sequenced in a study of CD4 T cells in relation to SARS-CoV-2 and coronaviruses. No cognate antigen is known for these TCRs. Sequencing was performed with immunoSEQ multiplex PCR; in TCRdb, only in-frame clones are kept and a portion is missing. This table holds about 36,000 clones, roughly 83% found once. The sequenced sample was naive CD4+ T cells from PBMCs, cultured in vitro. As for subset: naive CD4+ T cells isolated by negative enrichment. These TCRs come from an adult with COVID-19.

This clone was observed a handful of times. The rearrangement links TRBV2 to TRBJ2-1; 11 bases line up with TRBD1. V gave up 6 bases and J gave up 5 bases; unmatched junction bases: 6. CDR3 length: 15 amino acids. Germline CDR1 is SNHLY and CDR2 is FYNNEI. DNA of the CDR3: TGTGCCAGCAGAACGGGACAGGGGGTTAACAATGAGCAGTTCTTC. Encoded protein: CASRTGQGVNNEQFF.

The chain joins TRBV5-4 to TRBJ2-7; 10 nucleotides line up with TRBD2. This CDR3 spans 14 amino acids. V shed 4 bases, J shed 6 bases, and the junction held 7 bases outside the gene matches. Looked up from germline, CDR1 is SGHNT and CDR2 is YYREEE (reference sequence). This CDR3 is CASSTRLAGAEQYF. For the CDR3, the DNA is TGTGCCAGCAGCACGAGGCTAGCGGGAGCCGAGCAGTACTTC. Together with reference TRBV5-4 and TRBJ2-7, the CDR3 gives the full variable domain: ETGVTQSPTHLIKTRGQQVTLRCSSQSGHNTVSWYQQALGQGPQFIFQYYREEENGRGNFPPRFSGLQFPNYSSELNVNALELDDSALYLCASSTRLAGAEQYFGPGTRLTVT.

The gene calls are TRBV7-6 and TRBJ1-1; the D is unclear. This CDR3 has 15 residues. Trimming shortened V by 1 base and J by 1 base, and 10 bases separated the two germline ends. CDR1 SGHVS and CDR2 FNYEAQ come from the germline V gene. The DNA of the CDR3 is TGTGCCAGCAGCTTAGAATCCCTTGGGAACACTGAAGCTTTCTTT. Translating it yields CASSLESLGNTEAFF.

CDR3 amino acids: CSVIGFREKLFF. CDR3 nucleotide sequence: TGCAGCGTGATTGGATTTCGGGAAAAACTGTTTTTT. This chain uses TRBV29-1 with TRBJ1-4, with D uncertain. V lost 6 bases to trimming and J lost 8 bases, with 13 bases between them. The CDR3 sequence is 12 residues long. Germline CDR1 is SQVTM and CDR2 is ANQGSEA.

This chain links TRBV7-3 with TRBJ2-3; 10 bases fit TRBD1. The ends lost 6 bases at V and 4 bases at J; junction bases unmatched: 4. There are 14 residues in the CDR3. CDR1 is SGHTA, CDR2 FQGTGA, per germline. CDR3: CASRPTGGADTQYF. DNA of the CDR3: TGTGCCAGCAGACCGACAGGGGGCGCAGATACGCAGTATTTT.

The chain employs TRBV9 and TRBJ2-3; 10 bases agree with TRBD2. The V segment lost 3 bases and the J segment 5 bases; nucleotides outside the gene matches: 12. Germline lookup yields CDR1 SGDLS and CDR2 YYNGEE. The CDR3 covers 17 residues. CDR3 protein: CASSARTLAGVGDTQYF. The CDR3 DNA sequence: TGTGCCAGCAGCGCCCGAACCCTAGCGGGAGTAGGAGATACGCAGTATTTT.

This chain links TRBV5-1 with TRBJ2-7, with TRBD1 as a possible D gene (5 bases). Per the germline V gene, CDR1 is SGHRS and CDR2 is YFSETQ. The length of the CDR3 is 14 residues. V lost 3 bases to trimming and J lost 7 bases, with 17 bases between them. CDR3 residues: CASSSGTGLEEQYF. The DNA of the CDR3 is TGCGCCAGCAGCTCCGGAACAGGATTAGAGGAGCAGTACTTC.

The rearrangement links TRBV6-2 or TRBV6-3 to TRBJ2-2, with D possibly being TRBD2 (5 bases). This CDR3 has 14 amino acids. Germline assignment: CDR1 MNHEY and CDR2 SVGEGT. Trimming cost V 0 bases and J 7 bases, with 9 bases left between them. Here the CDR3 DNA reads TGTGCCAGCAGTTACTCGGGAGAGGTCGGGGAGCTGTTTTTT. Translating it yields CASSYSGEVGELFF.

The rearrangement uses TRBV19 and TRBJ2-1; weak D call: TRBD1 (6 bases). Germline V gene lookup returns CDR1 LNHDA and CDR2 SQIVND (reference sequence). The CDR3 totals 17 residues. Trimming removed 4 bases from V and 4 bases from J, with 20 bases in between. The CDR3 sequence: CASSTIAGTLRYNEQFF. The CDR3 DNA follows: TGTGCCAGTAGTACGATTGCCGGGACACTCAGGTACAATGAGCAGTTCTTC. Filled out from reference TRBV19 and TRBJ2-1, the complete variable domain reads DGGITQSPKYLFRKEGQNVTLSCEQNLNHDAMYWYRQDPGQGLRLIYYSQIVNDFQKGDIAEGYSVSREKKESFPLTVTSAQKNPTAFYLCASSTIAGTLRYNEQFFGPGTRLTVL.

The genes are TRBV28 and TRBJ2-7, with 7 positions matching TRBD2. Trimming at V came to 8 bases and at J to 2 bases, leaving 9 bases not matched to a gene. The CDR3 extends over 14 amino acids. Germline lookup yields CDR1 MDHEN and CDR2 SYDVKM. The CDR3 protein is CASLGREFAYEQYF. CDR3 nucleotide sequence: TGTGCCAGCTTGGGGCGGGAGTTCGCCTACGAGCAGTACTTC.

The V call is TRBV27, the J call TRBJ2-1; 8 bases match TRBD2. Germline V lookup: CDR1 MNHEY, CDR2 SMNVEV (reference sequence). After removal of 4 bases from V and 4 bases from J, the junction contained 12 bases not matched to a gene. This CDR3 has 17 residues. CDR3: CASSYAPDKREYNEQFF. CDR3 sequence (DNA): TGTGCCAGCAGTTATGCTCCCGATAAGCGGGAGTACAATGAGCAGTTCTTC.

V usage is TRBV5-4 and J usage is TRBJ2-3, with 14 bases fitting TRBD2. V lost 5 bases, J lost 4 bases, and 6 bases stayed unmatched. The CDR3 is 16 amino acids. Germline CDR1 is SGHNT and CDR2 is YYREEE (reference sequence). CDR3 protein: CASSRGLAGVSDTQYF. CDR3 coding DNA: TGTGCCAGCAGTCGGGGACTAGCGGGAGTTTCAGATACGCAGTATTTT.

The chain employs TRBV28 and TRBJ1-2; 7 bases are a match to TRBD1. The V gene's germline CDR1 is MDHEN and CDR2 SYDVKM. V was clipped by 8 bases and J by 5 bases; unmatched bases: 8. There are 13 residues in the CDR3. CDR3 loop: CASAKGGGYGYTF. CDR3 bases: TGTGCCAGCGCCAAAGGGGGCGGATATGGCTACACCTTC.

This clone showed up just a few times. The rearrangement joins TRBV5-4 to TRBJ1-2; 9 positions agree with TRBD1. J gave up 8 bases and V 3 bases, and 11 bases lay outside the gene matches. The CDR3 is made up of 15 amino acids. CDR1 and CDR2 from the germline V gene are SGHNT and YYREEE (reference sequence). CDR3 residues: CASSYDRGLSGGYTF. DNA of the CDR3: TGTGCCAGCAGCTACGACAGGGGGTTATCGGGGGGCTACACCTTC.

V is TRBV5-6 and J is TRBJ1-2, with D possibly matching TRBD1 (5 bases). The CDR3 loop spans 15 amino acids. The V gene lost 5 bases and the J gene lost 1 base, with 15 bases spanning the gap. CDR1 is SGHDT and CDR2 is YYEEEE in the germline V gene. CDR3 amino acids: CASSSSGGNNYGYTF. For the CDR3, the DNA is TGTGCCAGCAGTTCCTCCGGGGGAAATAACTATGGCTACACCTTC.

V is TRBV24-1 and J is TRBJ2-1; 13 bases are shared with TRBD2. The CDR3 runs 16 residues. Germline lookup yields CDR1 KGHDR and CDR2 SFDVKD. V trimming: 4 bases; J trimming: 9 bases; junction bases outside the gene matches: 8. The CDR3 reads CATSDQLAGGPGEQFF. The CDR3 bases are TGTGCCACCAGTGACCAACTAGCGGGAGGGCCTGGTGAGCAGTTCTTC.

The chain recombines TRBV2 with TRBJ2-5, with D unclear. Germline V gene data show CDR1 as SNHLY and CDR2 as FYNNEI. CDR3 length: 15 amino acids. Between the trimmed V and J ends, which lost 0 bases and 3 bases, there was a span of 11 bases. Here the CDR3 DNA reads TGTGCCAGCAGTGAAGCTACCCGAGCAGAAGAGACCCAGTACTTC. Its protein product is CASSEATRAEETQYF.

The chain joins TRBV5-4 to TRBJ2-3; tentative D call: TRBD2 (6 bases). Germline values: CDR1 SGHNT, CDR2 YYREEE (reference sequence). V was shortened by 0 bases and J by 2 bases, with 7 bases between the two germline ends. There are 14 residues in the CDR3. The CDR3 here is CASSLAGVTDTQYF. CDR3 bases: TGTGCCAGCAGCTTGGCGGGAGTCACAGATACGCAGTATTTT.

This clone was seen more than once but under ten times. The chain joins TRBV7-9 to TRBJ2-3; 7 nucleotides match TRBD2. Germline V gene lookup returns CDR1 SEHNR and CDR2 FQNEAQ (reference sequence). There are 16 residues in the CDR3. Trimming took 4 bases from V and 8 from J; bases not matched to a gene: 15. This CDR3 is CASSSPSSGSGGTQYF. The CDR3 DNA reads TGTGCCAGCAGCTCACCCTCTAGCGGTTCTGGTGGTACGCAGTATTTT.

The CDR3 DNA follows: TGTGCCAGCAGTGAAGAACTAGCGGACTACAATGAGCAGTTCTTC. It translates to CASSEELADYNEQFF. This rearrangement joins TRBV6-1 to TRBJ2-1; 8 bases fit TRBD2. In germline, CDR1 is MNHNS, CDR2 SASEGT. The CDR3 has 15 residues. V lost 1 base, J lost 3 bases, and 2 bases stayed unmatched.

This chain connects TRBV5-1 to TRBJ2-7; 8 positions agree with TRBD2. The germline CDR1 and CDR2 sequences are SGHRS and YFSETQ. V was clipped by 3 bases and J by 9 bases; unmatched bases: 14. This CDR3 has 15 residues. This chain's CDR3 is CASSSAGGGPKVQYF. In DNA, the CDR3 is TGCGCCAGCAGCTCCGCGGGGGGCGGACCAAAGGTGCAGTACTTC.

The gene calls are TRBV27 and TRBJ2-1, with 7 bases matching TRBD2. The CDR3 spans 15 residues. The V segment lost 6 bases and the J segment 2 bases; nucleotides outside the gene matches: 7. Looked up from germline, CDR1 is MNHEY and CDR2 is SMNVEV (reference sequence). The CDR3 DNA is TGTGCCAGCAGCCAGGGAGGGTCGACCTACAATGAGCAGTTCTTC. The encoded protein is CASSQGGSTYNEQFF.